This T cell receptor beta chain was sequenced for a study of shared clonotypes between healthy human individuals. Study-wide background: CD4 naive and memory got three plates each, CD8 naive two, CD8 memory one.

CD8 cells classed as naive were CD45RO-negative and positively selected for CCR7, excluding terminally differentiated effector memory CD45RA+ cells. Turning to this clone: What it recognizes is unknown.

CDR3 length: 17 amino acids. Germline CDR1 and CDR2: SGHAT and FQNNGV. Trimming removed 3 bases from V and 0 bases from J, with 16 bases in between. The study's findings and limits: Only a few donors were included, so the genetic and exposure-history diversity represented was limited.

It was across several immunoSEQ plates that each subset's genomic DNA was evenly split. The repertoire was sequenced with immunoSEQ multiplex PCR; TCRdb's copy has only in-frame clones and lacks some. The sample carries hundreds of thousands of clones, 95% to 97% recorded once. Sequencing used naive CD8+ T cells sorted from blood. The source of this sequence is a woman aged 25 to 45 in good health. The chain recombines TRBV11-2 with TRBJ2-3; D is possibly TRBD1 (6 bases). The CDR3 spells CASSLPRGWKSTDTQYF. The CDR3, as DNA: TGTGCCAGCAGCTTGCCCAGGGGCTGGAAAAGCACAGATACGCAGTATTTT.